Below are 28 T cell receptor beta chains sequenced from a single sample in a study of blood T cell repertoires in COVID-19. Only in-frame clones appear in the TCRdb table, and some are missing; sequencing was by immunoSEQ multiplex PCR. This table has approximately 300,000 clones, nearly 90% appearing once. Sequencing was carried out using PBMCs or T cells enriched from blood (not recorded which). The receptors shown here come from a woman in her twenties or thirties who had recovered from COVID-19.

The chain links TRBV29-1 to TRBJ2-5, with 8 bases identical to TRBD1. CDR1 SQVTM and CDR2 ANQGSEA come from the germline V gene. The CDR3 loop spans 12 amino acids. The V and J ends lost 6 bases and 2 bases, in that order; junction bases with no gene match: 2. The CDR3 spells CSVGTGQETQYF. For the CDR3, the DNA is TGCAGCGTCGGGACAGGTCAAGAGACCCAGTACTTC.

CDR3 residues: CASSLDSGPLFGYTF. The CDR3 coding sequence is TGTGCCAGCAGCTTGGATTCAGGGCCACTGTTCGGCTACACCTTC. The genes are TRBV5-4 and TRBJ1-2; the D gene is possibly TRBD1 (5 bases). The CDR3 is 15 amino acids. Deletions cut 0 bases from V and 8 bases from J, with 17 bases between. Looked up from germline, CDR1 is SGHNT and CDR2 is YYREEE (reference sequence).

CDR3 bases: TGTGCCAGCTCACTCAACAGGGCTGGTACGCCCCAGCATTTT. Translated: CASSLNRAGTPQHF. This sequence joins TRBV18 and TRBJ1-5, with D tentatively TRBD1 (6 bases). CDR3 length equals 14 residues. The V end was cut by 4 bases, the J end by 9 bases, with 16 bases between. Per the germline V gene, CDR1 is KGHSH and CDR2 is LQKENI. Supplemented by reference TRBV18 and TRBJ1-5, the full variable domain reads NAGVMQNPRHLVRRRGQEARLRCSPMKGHSHVYWYRQLPEEGLKFMVYLQKENIIDESGMPKERFSAEFPKEGPSILRIQQVVRGDSAAYFCASSLNRAGTPQHFGDGTRLSIL.

This clone was seen only once. The chain links TRBV3-1 (or the pseudogene TRBV3-2) to TRBJ1-1; no firm D call. With 0 bases removed from V and 1 base from J, the gap between germline ends came to 12 bases. CDR1 and CDR2 from the germline V gene are LGHDT and YNNKEL (reference sequence). CDR3 length: 16 residues. This chain's CDR3 is CASSQDWSLQNTEAFF. The DNA for the CDR3 is TGTGCCAGCAGCCAAGATTGGAGCCTTCAGAACACTGAAGCTTTCTTT.

This sequence joins TRBV18 and TRBJ1-1; 8 nucleotides match TRBD1. This CDR3 has 15 amino acids. V trimming: 2 bases; J trimming: 6 bases; junction bases outside the gene matches: 8. The germline CDR1 and CDR2 sequences are KGHSH and LQKENI. DNA for the CDR3: TGTGCCAGCTCACCAGGGCAGGGGGCGACGGCTGAAGCTTTCTTT. The encoded protein is CASSPGQGATAEAFF.

The genes are TRBV6-5 and TRBJ1-5, with D possibly being TRBD1 (5 bases). Germline V CDR1 and CDR2: MNHEY, SVGAGI. The CDR3 runs to 13 residues. V was shortened by 7 bases and J by 0 bases, with 7 bases between the two germline ends. The CDR3: CASMTVSNQPQHF. The CDR3, as DNA: TGTGCCAGCATGACAGTTAGCAATCAGCCCCAGCATTTT.

V and J are TRBV25-1 and TRBJ1-4; TRBD1 agrees at 9 bases. V gave up 2 bases and J gave up 8 bases; unmatched junction bases: 6. The germline CDR1 and CDR2 sequences are MGHDK and SYGVNS. This CDR3 contains 15 residues. The CDR3 sequence is CASSENRGPEEKLFF. The CDR3 DNA sequence: TGTGCCAGCAGTGAAAACAGGGGGCCGGAGGAAAAACTGTTTTTT.

The chain uses TRBV5-1 and TRBJ2-5; D gene uncertain. V lost 0 bases, J lost 5 bases, and 5 bases lay in between. The germline gives CDR1 SGHRS, CDR2 YFSETQ. This CDR3 has 12 amino acids. The CDR3 loop is CASSLGQETQYF. Here the CDR3 DNA reads TGCGCCAGCAGCTTGGGGCAGGAGACCCAGTACTTC.

This rearrangement joins TRBV4-2 to TRBJ2-3, with TRBD2 matching over 9 bases. CDR1 and CDR2 (germline): LGHNA, YNFKEQ. V lost 1 base and J lost 9; bases outside the gene matches: 11. The CDR3 spans 16 residues. The CDR3 reads CASSQGKGGGAVTQYF. The CDR3, as DNA: TGTGCCAGCAGCCAAGGAAAAGGCGGGGGGGCCGTAACGCAGTATTTT.

The V and J genes are TRBV2 and TRBJ1-2; TRBD1 aligns across 7 bases. CDR3 length: 14 amino acids. The germline CDR1 and CDR2 sequences are SNHLY and FYNNEI. The junction had 7 bases not matched to a gene; V was cut back by 6 bases and J by 3 bases. For the CDR3, the DNA is TGTGCCAGCAGGAACAGGGGTATGGACTATGGCTACACCTTC. Residues: CASRNRGMDYGYTF.

The rearrangement links TRBV5-1 to TRBJ1-1; D may be TRBD1 (6 bases). Per the germline V gene, CDR1 is SGHRS and CDR2 is YFSETQ. The V and J ends lost 4 bases and 4 bases respectively, with 17 bases between them. The CDR3 is made up of 15 amino acids. The CDR3 DNA is TGCGCCAGCAGCCCATCACAGGGTTTTGGCACTGAAGCTTTCTTT. Its protein product is CASSPSQGFGTEAFF.

The rearrangement joins TRBV2 to TRBJ1-2; TRBD1 agrees at 8 bases. This CDR3 region has 14 residues. V lost 2 bases, J lost 7 bases, and 6 bases stayed unmatched. Germline-derived CDR1 and CDR2 are SNHLY and FYNNEI. The CDR3: CASSEWGQGAGYTF. As DNA, the CDR3 is TGTGCCAGCAGTGAATGGGGTCAGGGGGCTGGCTACACCTTC.

The rearrangement links TRBV19 to TRBJ2-1; 9 bases align to TRBD1. With 8 bases clipped from V and 2 bases from J, the junction kept 1 base outside the gene matches. There are 13 residues in the CDR3. Germline CDR1 is LNHDA and CDR2 is SQIVND (reference sequence). As DNA, the CDR3 is TGTGCCAGTCGACAGGGGGCCTACAATGAGCAGTTCTTC. Amino acids: CASRQGAYNEQFF.

Worth noting for this clone: Other DNA sequences from this sample encode an identical CDR3 as well. J is TRBJ2-3 and V is TRBV6-5; 7 positions match TRBD2. This CDR3 contains 15 residues. V trimming: 2 bases; J trimming: 1 base; junction bases outside the gene matches: 3. Germline loops: CDR1 MNHEY, CDR2 SVGAGI. CDR3 DNA sequence: TGTGCCAGCAGTTACGGTGGGGGGGGCACAGATACGCAGTATTTT. Residues: CASSYGGGGTDTQYF.

This clone was found a few times. The chain recombines TRBV5-8 with TRBJ1-2, with a possible D match to TRBD1 (5 bases). V lost 4 bases to trimming and J lost 7 bases, with 20 bases between them. The CDR3 covers 15 residues. Germline CDR1 and CDR2: SGHTS and YDEGEE. The chain's CDR3 is CASSRYGTPEGGYTF. The DNA for the CDR3 is TGTGCCAGCAGCCGGTATGGGACTCCCGAGGGTGGCTACACCTTC.

As to this clone: One end of the junction varies from germline; a read error may be responsible. The chain combines TRBV15 with TRBJ1-4; TRBD1 aligns across 7 bases. Germline values: CDR1 LNHNV, CDR2 YYDKDF (reference sequence). CDR3 length equals 15 residues. CDR3 loop: CATSGDRVALEKLFF. The CDR3 DNA is TGTGCCACCAGCGGAGACAGGGTAGCATTAGAAAAACTGTTTTTT.

The rearrangement links TRBV7-8 to TRBJ1-1, with D possibly being TRBD1 (5 bases). V was pared by 4 bases and J by 1 base, with 16 bases between. This CDR3 has 16 amino acids. The germline V gene has CDR1 SGHVS and CDR2 FQNEAQ. CDR3 coding DNA: TGTGCCAGCAGCTCCCGGGACTCCTCGGGGAACACTGAAGCTTTCTTT. Translation: CASSSRDSSGNTEAFF.

The J gene is TRBJ1-4, the V gene TRBV11-2, with TRBD1 matching 7 bases. The CDR3 runs to 15 residues. V lost 5 bases to trimming and J lost 8 bases; unmatched junction nucleotides: 11. Per germline, CDR1 SGHAT and CDR2 FQNNGV. The CDR3 DNA sequence: TGTGCCAGCAGCATCAGACAGGGCCGTTCCGAAAAACTGTTTTTT. This translates into CASSIRQGRSEKLFF.

This clone showed up just a few times. V gene TRBV10-3 combines with J gene TRBJ1-1; D gene ambiguous. V gave up 6 bases and J gave up 0 bases, with 8 bases separating them. Germline V gene sequence: CDR1 ENHRY, CDR2 SYGVKD. This CDR3 spans 13 amino acids. In DNA, the CDR3 is TGTGCCATCAGACCTTTAGTGAACACTGAAGCTTTCTTT. Residues: CAIRPLVNTEAFF.

V usage is TRBV9 and J usage is TRBJ1-1; D might be TRBD1 (6 bases). V lost 4 bases to trimming and J lost 6 bases, with 16 bases between them. The CDR3 has 14 amino acids. Per the germline V gene, CDR1 is SGDLS and CDR2 is YYNGEE. The CDR3 protein is CASSIGQPMAEAFF. The CDR3 nucleotides are TGTGCCAGCAGCATAGGACAGCCTATGGCTGAAGCTTTCTTT.

This clone has more than one count but fewer than ten. The J gene is TRBJ1-1, the V gene TRBV27; 8 nucleotides agree with TRBD1. CDR3 length equals 15 residues. Germline V gene sequence: CDR1 MNHEY, CDR2 SMNVEV (reference sequence). The V gene end was trimmed by 5 bases and the J gene end by 5 bases; junction bases not matched to a gene: 10. CDR3 in DNA: TGTGCCAGCAGTCTAACGACAGGGGCGGGAACTGAAGCTTTCTTT. The encoded protein is CASSLTTGAGTEAFF.

The V gene is TRBV9, the J gene TRBJ1-2; D unclear. Trimming shortened V by 4 bases and J by 1 base, and 14 bases separated the two germline ends. The CDR3 runs 15 residues. The germline gives CDR1 SGDLS, CDR2 YYNGEE. The CDR3 spells CASSPRQVLNYGYTF. The CDR3, as DNA: TGTGCCAGCAGCCCCCGGCAGGTCCTTAACTATGGCTACACCTTC.

The CDR3 here is CASSPGRDQNIQYF. CDR3 DNA sequence: TGTGCCAGCAGCCCCGGCAGGGATCAAAACATTCAGTACTTC. V usage is TRBV11-3 and J usage is TRBJ2-4; D perhaps matches TRBD1 (5 bases). Germline V CDR1 and CDR2: SGHNT, YENEEA. CDR3 length equals 14 residues. Deletions cut 5 bases from V and 5 bases from J, with 13 bases between. Full variable domain (outside the CDR3, taken from reference TRBV11-3 and TRBJ2-4): EAGVVQSPRYKIIEKKQPVAFWCNPISGHNTLYWYLQNLGQGPELLIRYENEEAVDDSQLPKDRFSAERLKGVDSTLKIQPAELGDSAVYLCASSPGRDQNIQYFGAGTRLSVL.

The genes are TRBV7-3 and TRBJ2-1; 9 nucleotides line up with TRBD2. The CDR3 consists of 13 residues. J lost 4 bases, V lost 8 bases, and 3 bases had no gene match. The V gene's germline CDR1 is SGHTA and CDR2 FQGTGA. CDR3 residues: CASGTSPYNEQFF. CDR3 sequence (DNA): TGTGCCAGCGGGACTAGCCCTTACAATGAGCAGTTCTTC.

The J gene is TRBJ1-1, the V gene TRBV12-3 or TRBV12-4; D is unclear. The V and J ends lost 10 bases and 3 bases respectively, with 12 bases between them. CDR3 length: 12 amino acids. CDR3 protein: CATRGLDTEAFF. As DNA, the CDR3 is TGTGCCACTCGAGGGCTGGACACTGAAGCTTTCTTT.

The chain recombines TRBV28 with TRBJ1-5; 8 bases fit TRBD1. Germline lookup yields CDR1 MDHEN and CDR2 SYDVKM. V lost 5 bases and J lost 6; bases outside the gene matches: 9. The CDR3 runs to 15 residues. CDR3 nucleotide sequence: TGTGCCAGCAGTCCCCCCCAGGGGGCAGTTCAGCCCCAGCATTTT. This codes for CASSPPQGAVQPQHF.

The chain carries TRBV11-3 and TRBJ2-1; 7 nucleotides match TRBD2. The germline gives CDR1 SGHNT, CDR2 YENEEA. This CDR3 has 14 residues. Germline trimming cut 5 bases from V and 6 bases from J; bases unmatched to any gene: 7. The CDR3 nucleotides read TGTGCCAGCAGCCTCCGCGGGGGACTCAATGAGCAGTTCTTC. This sequence encodes CASSLRGGLNEQFF.

To note about this clone: This CDR3 is also generated by other DNA sequences in the sample. This chain links TRBV5-1 with TRBJ1-1, with a weak D call TRBD1 (5 bases). This CDR3 spans 12 amino acids. Trimming took 5 bases from V and 3 from J, leaving 8 bases between them. The V gene's germline CDR1 is SGHRS and CDR2 YFSETQ. The CDR3 region has the DNA TGCGCCAGCAGTAGGGACTACACTGAAGCTTTCTTT. Translation gives CASSRDYTEAFF.